This TCR beta chain is drawn from a study of cytomegalovirus exposure and HLA in healthy donors. This clone has a handful of counts. Its antigen is undetermined. Study outcomes and limitations: Only CMV serostatus was available as immune exposure information. Accurate HLA-A and HLA-B prediction from TCR beta sequences was reported for most subjects. Earlier analysis looked at TCR beta V segments, and most were productive about 90% or about 30% of the time. HLA alleles were associated with 17,000 or so TCR beta sequences in a later analysis at 0.05 false discovery rate.

Both 60 Vbeta primers and 13 Jbeta primers went into the PCR. Only in-frame clones appear in the TCRdb table, and some are missing; sequencing was by immunoSEQ multiplex PCR. This sample has under 130,000 clones, with over 80% found just once. CDR3 length equals 15 residues. CDR1 MNHEY and CDR2 SVGAGI come from the germline V gene. V lost 6 bases, J lost 0 bases, and 8 bases stayed unmatched. The source material was PBMCs. The rearrangement joins TRBV6-5 to TRBJ2-7, with 7 bases identical to TRBD1. This clonotype was obtained from a man younger than 30 in good health and CMV-seronegative. CDR3 nucleotides: TGTGCCAGCAGACAAAGGGACAGACGCTCCTACGAGCAGTACTTC. Translation: CASRQRDRRSYEQYF.